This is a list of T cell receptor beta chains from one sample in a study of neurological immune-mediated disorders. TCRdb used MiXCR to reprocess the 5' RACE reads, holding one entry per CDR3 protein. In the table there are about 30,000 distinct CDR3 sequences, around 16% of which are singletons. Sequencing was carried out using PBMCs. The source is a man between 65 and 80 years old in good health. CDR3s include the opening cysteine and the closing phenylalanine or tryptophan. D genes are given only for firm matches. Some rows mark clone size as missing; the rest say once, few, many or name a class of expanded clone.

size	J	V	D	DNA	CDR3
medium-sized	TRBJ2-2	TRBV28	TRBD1	TGTGCCAGCAGGACCGGGACAGGGGTCAACACCGGGGAGCTGTTTTTT	CASRTGTGVNTGELFF
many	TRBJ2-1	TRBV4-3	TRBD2	TGCGCCAGCAGCCAAGATAAGGGGACTACCGTCTACAATGAGCAGTTCTTC	CASSQDKGTTVYNEQFF
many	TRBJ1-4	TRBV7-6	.	TGTGCCAGCAGACACAAAAAAGCAACTAATGAAAAACTGTTTTTT	CASRHKKATNEKLFF
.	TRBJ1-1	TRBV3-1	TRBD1	TGTGCCAGTAGCCATCTGACAGGGGGCGGGACTGAAGCTTTCTTT	CASSHLTGGGTEAFF
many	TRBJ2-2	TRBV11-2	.	TGTGCCAGCAGCTTAGTTCCCGGCGCCCCGGGCGGGGAGCTGTTTTTT	CASSLVPGAPGGELFF
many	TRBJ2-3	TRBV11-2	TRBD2	TGTGCCAGCAGTCACCGGACTAGCGGGGGAAACACAGATACGCAGTATTTT	CASSHRTSGGNTDTQYF
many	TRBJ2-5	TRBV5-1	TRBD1	TGCGCCAGCAGCTTGGGGATTAGGACAGGGGAAGAGACCCAGTACTTC	CASSLGIRTGEETQYF
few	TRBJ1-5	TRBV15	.	TGTGCCACCAGCAGAGTTCAGGGGAGGAATCAGCCCCAGCATTTT	CATSRVQGRNQPQHF
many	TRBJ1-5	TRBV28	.	TGTGCCAGCAGCTGGGACGTCCGCAATCAGCCCCAGCATTTT	CASSWDVRNQPQHF
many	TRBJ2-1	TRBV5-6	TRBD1	TGTGCCAGCAGCCATTTGACAGGGGACGCCAGCAATGAGCAGTTCTTC	CASSHLTGDASNEQFF
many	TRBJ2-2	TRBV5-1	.	TGCGCCAGCAGCCCGGTAGGGGGGGGGCCGAGCACCGGGGAGCTGTTTTTT	CASSPVGGGPSTGELFF
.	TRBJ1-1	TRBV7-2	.	TGTGCCAGCAGCTTTATAGGGGTGGGCACTGAAGCTTTCTTT	CASSFIGVGTEAFF
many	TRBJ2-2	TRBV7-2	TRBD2	TGTGCCAGCAGCGTTGCTAGCGGGGGGTACACCGGGGAGCTGTTTTTT	CASSVASGGYTGELFF
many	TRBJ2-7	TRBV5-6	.	TGTGCCAGCAGCTTGGGTCAGGGGAGGTACGAGCAGTACTTC	CASSLGQGRYEQYF
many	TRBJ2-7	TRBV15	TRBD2	TGTGCCACCAGCGGCCCTCAAGGCCTAGCGGGGGAGTTCTCCTACGAGCAGTACTTC	CATSGPQGLAGEFSYEQYF
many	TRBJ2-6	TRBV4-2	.	TGTGCCAGCAGCACCTTAGCGGTCCGCGGGGCCAACGTCCTGACTTTC	CASSTLAVRGANVLTF
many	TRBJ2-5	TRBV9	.	TGTGCCAGCAGCGCAGAACAGGACACGGCCCAAGAGACCCAGTACTTC	CASSAEQDTAQETQYF
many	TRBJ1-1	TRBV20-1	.	TGCAGTGCTAGGGCCAGGGGCGGGGACACTGAAGCTTTCTTT	CSARARGGDTEAFF
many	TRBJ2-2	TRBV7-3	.	TGTGCCAGCATCCTGACCCTTGACACCGGGGAGCTGTTTTTT	CASILTLDTGELFF
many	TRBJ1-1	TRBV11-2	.	TGTGCCAGCAGCCACGCCCCTGAAGCTTTCTTT	CASSHAPEAFF
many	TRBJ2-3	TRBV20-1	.	TGCAGTGCTCCCGGGTGGGCCCCCAGCCCAGATACGCAGTATTTT	CSAPGWAPSPDTQYF
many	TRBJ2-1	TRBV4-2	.	TGTGCCAGCAGCCCAACGGCCCCTACTAGATTCTCCTACAATGAGCAGTTCTTC	CASSPTAPTRFSYNEQFF
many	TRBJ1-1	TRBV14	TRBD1	TGTGCCAGCAGCCAAAATAGACCGGGACAGGGGATTGAAGCTTTCTTT	CASSQNRPGQGIEAFF
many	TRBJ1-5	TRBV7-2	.	TGTGCCAGCAGCTTTTTAGGGGCTGAAAATCAGCCCCAGCATTTT	CASSFLGAENQPQHF
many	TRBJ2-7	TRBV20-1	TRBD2	TGCAGTGCTAGAGATTTGAAGCGGGGACTCTACGAGCAGTACTTC	CSARDLKRGLYEQYF
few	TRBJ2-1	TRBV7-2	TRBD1	TGTGCCAGCAGCTTAATGGGGACAGGGGGTAGAAATGAGCAGTTCTTC	CASSLMGTGGRNEQFF
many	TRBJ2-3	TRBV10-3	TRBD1	TGTGCCACTACGGACAGGGGAGGCACAGATACGCAGTATTTT	CATTDRGGTDTQYF
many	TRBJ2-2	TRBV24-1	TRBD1	TGTGCCACCAGTCCCCCAGGGGGTCCGAACACCGGGGAGCTGTTTTTT	CATSPPGGPNTGELFF
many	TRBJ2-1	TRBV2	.	TGTGCCAGCAGTGTTGGAAGGGGCGATCACAATGAGCAGTTCTTC	CASSVGRGDHNEQFF
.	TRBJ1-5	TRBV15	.	TGTGCCACCAGCAGGAGAAATCAGCCCCAGCATTTT	CATSRRNQPQHF
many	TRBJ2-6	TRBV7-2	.	TGTGCCAGCAGCTCCGTAGGGCGCCCCTCTGGGGCCAACGTCCTGACTTTC	CASSSVGRPSGANVLTF
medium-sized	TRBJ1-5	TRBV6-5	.	TGTGCCAGCAGTCAAGCGGGCCCCCAGAGCAATCAGCCCCAGCATTTT	CASSQAGPQSNQPQHF
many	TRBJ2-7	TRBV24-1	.	TGTGCCACCAGTGCTGCCCGGGCCCAGAGCTCCTACGAGCAGTACTTC	CATSAARAQSSYEQYF
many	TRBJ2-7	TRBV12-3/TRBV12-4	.	TGTGCCAGCAGTTTCGGGCCCGAGCAGTACTTC	CASSFGPEQYF
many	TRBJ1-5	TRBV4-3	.	TGCGCCAGCAGCCACGCTCTAGGGCAGGGCCGGCAGCCCCAGCATTTT	CASSHALGQGRQPQHF
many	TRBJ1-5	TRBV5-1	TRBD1	TGCGCCAGCAGCTACGGGACAGGGGATCAGCCCCAGCATTTT	CASSYGTGDQPQHF
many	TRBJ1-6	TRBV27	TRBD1	TGTGCCAGCAGTTTATCGAGTCGGACAGGGAATTCACCCCTCCACTTT	CASSLSSRTGNSPLHF
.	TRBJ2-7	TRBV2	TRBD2	TGTGCCAGCAGAACCGGGACTAGCGGGGGGCCGAGGAGCTACGAGCAGTACTTC	CASRTGTSGGPRSYEQYF
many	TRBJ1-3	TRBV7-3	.	TGTGCCAGCAGCTCGGGACTGCCGGGGAACACCATATATTTT	CASSSGLPGNTIYF
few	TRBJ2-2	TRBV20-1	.	TGCAGTGCTAGATCAGGGACGAACACCGGGGAGCTGTTTTTT	CSARSGTNTGELFF
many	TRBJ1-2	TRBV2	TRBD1	TGTGCCAGCAGTGACAGGAGACAGGGGGCACTCTACGCCTTC	CASSDRRQGALYAF
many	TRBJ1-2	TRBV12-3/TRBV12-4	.	TGTGCCAGCACCAAATTACAGGGACGCCTTGGTGGCTACACCTTC	CASTKLQGRLGGYTF
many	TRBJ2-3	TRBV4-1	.	TGCGCCAGCAGCCAAGACTTTGCACCCCGACGCACAGATACGCAGTATTTT	CASSQDFAPRRTDTQYF
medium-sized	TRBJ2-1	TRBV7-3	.	TGTGCCAGCAGCCCGTCGGACTCCTCCTCCTACAATGAGCAGTTCTTC	CASSPSDSSSYNEQFF
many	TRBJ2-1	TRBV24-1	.	TGTGCCACCAGTGACCCCCGCGATACTGGCAATGAGCAGTTCTTC	CATSDPRDTGNEQFF
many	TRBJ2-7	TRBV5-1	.	TGCGCCAGCAGCTCCCCCCCTGAGGAGGGGCTCTCCTACGAGCAGTACTTC	CASSSPPEEGLSYEQYF
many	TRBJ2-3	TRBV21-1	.	TGTGCCAGCAGCAAAGCCCCCCTAGACTCCCCGGGAGCGCAGTATTTT	CASSKAPLDSPGAQYF
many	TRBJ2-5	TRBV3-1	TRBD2	TGTGCCAGCAGCCTACGGGGGGGCAGGCAAGAGACCCAGTACTTC	CASSLRGGRQETQYF
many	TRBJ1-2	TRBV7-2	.	TGTGCCAGCAGCTTAGCAGGGGTCGGAGGCTACACCTTC	CASSLAGVGGYTF
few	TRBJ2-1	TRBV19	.	TGTGCCAGTCTCCCTGTTGGTTTGTCCTTTCTCAATGAGCAGTTCTTC	CASLPVGLSFLNEQFF
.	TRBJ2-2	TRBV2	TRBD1	TGTGCCAGCAGGACCGGGACAGGGACCGGGGAGCTGTTTTTT	CASRTGTGTGELFF
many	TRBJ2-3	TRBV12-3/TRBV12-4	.	TGTGCCAGCAGTTTAGCGGCGGGGACAGATACGCAGTATTTT	CASSLAAGTDTQYF
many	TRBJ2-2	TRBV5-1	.	TGCGCCAGCAGCTTGGCCCAACAGCAAGGGTTTCTCCCCGGGGAGCTGTTTTTT	CASSLAQQQGFLPGELFF